This T cell receptor (beta chain) is drawn from a study of blood T cell repertoires in COVID-19. In the study overall: Researchers got acute and convalescent COVID-19 samples from the United States, Italy and Spain. The cDNA or gDNA used as material had been derived from T cells, B-cell-depleted T cells, or PBMCs.

Assay: immunoSEQ multiplex PCR; the TCRdb copy retains only in-frame clones and omits some. The table has around 100,000 clones, about 86% seen once. The germline V gene has CDR1 SGHAT and CDR2 FQNNGV. The V and J ends lost 1 base and 4 bases, in that order; junction bases with no gene match: 2. This CDR3 contains 15 residues. The V and J genes are TRBV11-2 and TRBJ2-1; 9 bases are shared with TRBD2. This TCR was recovered from a human donor in a cohort sampled during active COVID-19. Sequencing was carried out using peripheral blood. The CDR3: CASSLASGDYNEQFF. CDR3 DNA sequence: TGTGCCAGCAGCTTAGCTAGCGGGGATTACAATGAGCAGTTCTTC.